This TCR beta chain was documented in a study of chemoradiotherapy in HPV16-positive cancers. About the research overall: Functional T-cell assays on a couple of HPV16-positive patients' cells defined candidate HPV-specific clones and common TCR motifs.

The CDR3 is made up of 15 amino acids. CDR1 MGHRA and CDR2 YSYEKL come from the germline V gene. Trimming cost V 0 bases and J 4 bases, with 12 bases left between them. This clone was observed a handful of times. The antigen remains unidentified. General study points: Better recurrence-free survival went with HPV-responsive T-cell expansion in HPV16-positive patients. Candidate HPV-specific clones and E7-related TCR motifs grew in tumor during treatment.

The repertoire was sequenced with immunoSEQ multiplex PCR; TCRdb's copy has only in-frame clones and lacks some. The table has approximately 9,500 clones, roughly 70% seen once. This chain uses TRBV4-1 with TRBJ1-2, with TRBD1 as a possible D gene (6 bases). The clonotype comes from a human donor with HPV-associated anogenital cancer. This sample comprised tumor tissue, obtained from a patient who underwent chemoradiotherapy. The CDR3, as DNA: TGCGCCAGCAGCCAAGACGGGGAGGGGGGCTATGGCTACACCTTC. This sequence encodes CASSQDGEGGYGYTF.